The text below deals with one TCR beta chain. Study processing details: Nucleated cell number was recorded as an estimate derived from reference gene primer amplification. Assay used: immunoSEQ multiplex PCR; TCRdb lists only in-frame clones, some missing. D and trimming come from the DNA, and the V and J calls and clone size come from that table. The sample contains 80,000 or so clones, more than 75% of which appear only once. This sample is drawn from a study of blood T cell repertoires in COVID-19. Study-level information: Sites across the United States, Italy and Spain contributed samples from acute and convalescent COVID-19. Sample material is recorded as cDNA or gDNA derived from T cells, B-cell-depleted T cells, or PBMCs.

Seattle patient enrollment occurred during active infection, with longitudinal follow-up thereafter. The CDR3 is made up of 15 amino acids. Germline loops: CDR1 KGHSH, CDR2 LQKENI. With V trimmed by 3 bases and J by 3 bases, 5 bases remained unmatched. The sequence came from a man in his 60s with COVID-19, enrolled during active disease. Sequencing was performed on peripheral blood. The chain couples TRBV18 to TRBJ2-3; 8 nucleotides align to TRBD2. The DNA of the CDR3 is TGTGCCAGCTCACCCAGGGTAGCGGGGACAGATACGCAGTATTTT. This encodes CASSPRVAGTDTQYF.